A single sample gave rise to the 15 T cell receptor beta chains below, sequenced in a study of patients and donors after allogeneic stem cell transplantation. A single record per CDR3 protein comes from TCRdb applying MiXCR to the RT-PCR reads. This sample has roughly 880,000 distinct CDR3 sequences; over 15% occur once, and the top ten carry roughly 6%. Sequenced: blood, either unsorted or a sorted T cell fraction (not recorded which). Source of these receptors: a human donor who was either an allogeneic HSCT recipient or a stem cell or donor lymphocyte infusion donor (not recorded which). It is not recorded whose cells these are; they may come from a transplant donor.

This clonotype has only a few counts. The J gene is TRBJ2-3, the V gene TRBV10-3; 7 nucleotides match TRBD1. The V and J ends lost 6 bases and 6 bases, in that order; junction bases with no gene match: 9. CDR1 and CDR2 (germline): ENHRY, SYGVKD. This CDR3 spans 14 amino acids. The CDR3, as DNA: TGTGCCATCAGCCCATTCTTACAGGGGGATACGCAGTATTTT. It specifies CAISPFLQGDTQYF.

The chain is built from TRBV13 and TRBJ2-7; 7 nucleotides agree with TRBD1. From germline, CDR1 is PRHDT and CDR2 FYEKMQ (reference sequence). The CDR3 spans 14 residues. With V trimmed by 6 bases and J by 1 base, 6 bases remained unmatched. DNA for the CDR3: TGTGCCAGCAGGATAGGGGGCAGGTCCTACGAGCAGTACTTC. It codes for CASRIGGRSYEQYF. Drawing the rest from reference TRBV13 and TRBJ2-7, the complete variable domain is AAGVIQSPRHLIKEKRETATLKCYPIPRHDTVYWYQQGPGQDPQFLISFYEKMQSDKGSIPDRFSAQQFSDYHSELNMSSLELGDSALYFCASRIGGRSYEQYFGPGTRLTVT.

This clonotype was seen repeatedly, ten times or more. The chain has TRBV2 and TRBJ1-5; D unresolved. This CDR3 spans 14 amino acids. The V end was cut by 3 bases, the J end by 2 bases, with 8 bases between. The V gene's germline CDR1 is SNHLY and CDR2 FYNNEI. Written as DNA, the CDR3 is TGTGCCAGCAGTGATTGGGCCGGCAATCAGCCCCAGCATTTT. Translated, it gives CASSDWAGNQPQHF.

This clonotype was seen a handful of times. CDR3 loop: CASRAGLGDYEQYF. The CDR3 DNA is TGCGCCAGCAGGGCGGGACTTGGGGACTACGAGCAGTACTTC. This sequence joins TRBV4-3 and TRBJ2-7; weak D call: TRBD2 (6 bases). The V end lost 6 bases, the J end lost 3 bases, and 15 bases lay between the germline ends. This CDR3 comprises 14 residues. Germline CDR1 is LGHNA and CDR2 is YSLEER.

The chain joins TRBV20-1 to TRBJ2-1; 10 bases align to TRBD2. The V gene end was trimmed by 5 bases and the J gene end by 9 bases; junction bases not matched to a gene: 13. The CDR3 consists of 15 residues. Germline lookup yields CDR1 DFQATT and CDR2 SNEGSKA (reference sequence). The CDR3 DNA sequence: TGCAGTGCTTCAGGACGTCTAGCGGGAGTGGGTGAGCAGTTCTTC. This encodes CSASGRLAGVGEQFF.

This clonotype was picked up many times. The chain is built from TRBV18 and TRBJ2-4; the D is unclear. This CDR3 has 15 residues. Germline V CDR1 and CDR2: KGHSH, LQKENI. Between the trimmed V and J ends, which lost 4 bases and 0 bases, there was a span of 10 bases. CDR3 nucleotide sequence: TGTGCCAGCTCACAGGGCCAACTAGCCAAAAACATTCAGTACTTC. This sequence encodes CASSQGQLAKNIQYF.

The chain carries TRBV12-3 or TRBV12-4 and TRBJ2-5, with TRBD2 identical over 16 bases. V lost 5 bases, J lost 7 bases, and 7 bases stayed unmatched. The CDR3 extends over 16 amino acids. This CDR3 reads CASSAMGLAGGGTQYF. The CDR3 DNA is TGTGCCAGCAGTGCAATGGGACTAGCGGGAGGGGGGACCCAGTACTTC.

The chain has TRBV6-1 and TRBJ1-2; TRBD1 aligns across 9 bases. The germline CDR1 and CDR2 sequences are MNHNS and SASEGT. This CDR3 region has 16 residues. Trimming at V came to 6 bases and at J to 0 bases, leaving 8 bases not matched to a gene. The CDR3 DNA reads TGTGCCAGCAGAAGGGACAGGGATCCCGCTAACTATGGCTACACCTTC. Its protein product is CASRRDRDPANYGYTF.

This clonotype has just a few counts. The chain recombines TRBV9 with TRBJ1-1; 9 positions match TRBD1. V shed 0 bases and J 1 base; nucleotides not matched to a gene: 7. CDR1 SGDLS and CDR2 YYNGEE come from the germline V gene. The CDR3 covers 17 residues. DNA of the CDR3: TGTGCCAGCAGCGTAGAAGGAGGACAGGGGTGGAACACTGAAGCTTTCTTT. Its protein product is CASSVEGGQGWNTEAFF.

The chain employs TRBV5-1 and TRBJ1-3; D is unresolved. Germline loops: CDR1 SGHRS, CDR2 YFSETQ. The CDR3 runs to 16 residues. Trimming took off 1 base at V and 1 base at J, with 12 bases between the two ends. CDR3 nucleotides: TGCGCCAGCAGCTTGACACCCCGAATGTCTGGAAACACCATATATTTT. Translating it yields CASSLTPRMSGNTIYF.

In nucleotides, the CDR3 is TGTGCCATCAGTCTGGGACAGGGGGCGGGGAACACTGAAGCTTTCTTT. Protein sequence: CAISLGQGAGNTEAFF. The J gene is TRBJ1-1, the V gene TRBV10-3; 12 nucleotides align to TRBD1. Germline loops: CDR1 ENHRY, CDR2 SYGVKD. The CDR3 runs 16 residues. V shed 5 bases and J 1 base; nucleotides not matched to a gene: 5.

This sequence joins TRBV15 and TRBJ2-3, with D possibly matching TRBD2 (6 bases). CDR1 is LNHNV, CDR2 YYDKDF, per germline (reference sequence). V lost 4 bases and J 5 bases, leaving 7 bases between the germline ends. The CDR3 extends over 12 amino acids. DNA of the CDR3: TGTGCCACCAGCACTAGCGTAGATACGCAGTATTTT. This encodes CATSTSVDTQYF.

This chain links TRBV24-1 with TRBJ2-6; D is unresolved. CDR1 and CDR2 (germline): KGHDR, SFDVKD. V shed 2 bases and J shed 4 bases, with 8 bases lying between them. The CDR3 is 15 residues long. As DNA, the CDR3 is TGTGCCACCAGTGATTCCAGGTTCGGGGCCAACGTCCTGACTTTC. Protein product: CATSDSRFGANVLTF.

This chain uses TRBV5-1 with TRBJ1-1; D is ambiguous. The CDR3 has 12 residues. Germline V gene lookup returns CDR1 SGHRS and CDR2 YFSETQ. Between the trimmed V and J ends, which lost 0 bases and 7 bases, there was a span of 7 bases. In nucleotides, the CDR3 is TGCGCCAGCAGCTTGGATGGCTTTGAAGCTTTCTTT. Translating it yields CASSLDGFEAFF.

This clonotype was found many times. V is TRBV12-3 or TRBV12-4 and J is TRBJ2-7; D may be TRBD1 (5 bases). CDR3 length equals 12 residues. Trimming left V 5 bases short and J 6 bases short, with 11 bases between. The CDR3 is CASSPQGTEQYF. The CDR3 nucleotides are TGTGCCAGCAGTCCCCAGGGCACCGAGCAGTACTTC.